The present T cell receptor beta chain was sequenced within a study of patients and donors after allogeneic stem cell transplantation. The germline V gene encodes CDR1 DFQATT and CDR2 SNEGSKA (reference sequence). The CDR3 sequence is 12 residues long. Trimming cost V 8 bases and J 4 bases; bases outside gene matches: 6. One entry per CDR3 protein, called by TCRdb with MiXCR from the RT-PCR reads. The sample carries about 410,000 distinct CDR3 sequences, roughly 16% recorded once. The receptor comes from a human donor who was either an allogeneic HSCT recipient or a stem cell or donor lymphocyte infusion donor (not recorded which). It is not recorded whose cells these are; they may come from a transplant donor. This chain uses TRBV20-1 with TRBJ2-5, with 8 bases matching TRBD2. Input material: blood, either unsorted or a sorted T cell fraction (not recorded which). CDR3 in DNA: TGCAGTCCCAGGGCGGGAGGAGAGACCCAGTACTTC. Protein product: CSPRAGGETQYF.